This T cell receptor beta chain was observed in a study of tumor-infiltrating lymphocytes in localized non-small cell lung cancer. Generated by immunoSEQ multiplex PCR, the TCRdb table keeps only in-frame clones and is missing some. This table holds about 12,000 clones, approximately 80% found once. Comments on this clone: Its specificity is unknown.

Study results and caveats: IM1 and IM2 tumors showed no difference in T-cell fraction. Each assay used a separate piece of the same tissue. Tumors had more T cell infiltration than uninvolved lung, per TCRbeta sequencing and CD3 counts.

The sample was lung tumor tissue. The sequence came from a human donor with non-small cell lung cancer.

DNA for the CDR3: TGTGCCAGCAGTTACTCTGGGCAGGGGGGAAATCAGCCCCAGCATTTT. It codes for CASSYSGQGGNQPQHF. This chain links TRBV6-6 with TRBJ1-5; the match to TRBD1 covers 7 bases. Germline loops: CDR1 MNHNY, CDR2 SVGAGI (reference sequence). This CDR3 comprises 16 residues. Trimming took 0 bases from V and 4 from J; bases not matched to a gene: 6.